This T cell receptor beta chain derives from a study of T cell changes during pregnancy in multiple sclerosis. Repertoires were generated with immunoSEQ multiplex PCR, while TCRdb's copy carries only in-frame clones and drops some. The table shows roughly 72,000 clones, with about 90% occurring only once. Looked up from germline, CDR1 is MNHNY and CDR2 is SVGAGI (reference sequence). Trimming shortened V by 0 bases and J by 8 bases, and 13 bases separated the two germline ends. This CDR3 spans 14 amino acids. The chain is built from TRBV6-6 and TRBJ1-2; D is possibly TRBD1 (6 bases). The TCR was taken from a female donor in good health, enrolled as a control in a pregnancy study. This specimen consisted of peripheral blood, obtained in the first trimester of pregnancy. This chain's CDR3 is CASSYSGGGGGYTF. DNA of the CDR3: TGTGCCAGCAGTTACTCAGGGGGGGGCGGAGGCTACACCTTC.